This T cell receptor beta chain was identified in a study of T-cell memory formation after mild COVID-19. About the study: Largely, the TCR clusters proved donor specific.

Trimming removed 6 bases from V and 8 bases from J, with 13 bases in between. The CDR3 totals 12 residues. Broader study findings: Clones shrinking from day 15 to 85 showed even CD4/CD8 mixes; later expanders tilted CD4+.

Concerning this clonotype itself: Its antigen is unknown.

Amplification by 5'RACE using constant-segment primers produced TCR alpha and TCR beta cDNA libraries that carried sample barcodes and UMIs. TCRdb reprocessed the 5' RACE reads via MiXCR and lists one record per CDR3 protein. This table has about 290,000 distinct CDR3 sequences, about 16% appearing once. Sequencing used PBMCs or a T cell subset sorted from them (not recorded which). The gene calls are TRBV12-3 or TRBV12-4 and TRBJ1-2; D is unclear. The receptor was derived from a man aged 18-30 years who had mild COVID-19 (a few samples of this study predate the infection). Cell type and time point are not known. CDR3 DNA: TGTGCCAGCAGGCCGGAGGGAGGCGGCTACACCTTC. Residues: CASRPEGGGYTF.